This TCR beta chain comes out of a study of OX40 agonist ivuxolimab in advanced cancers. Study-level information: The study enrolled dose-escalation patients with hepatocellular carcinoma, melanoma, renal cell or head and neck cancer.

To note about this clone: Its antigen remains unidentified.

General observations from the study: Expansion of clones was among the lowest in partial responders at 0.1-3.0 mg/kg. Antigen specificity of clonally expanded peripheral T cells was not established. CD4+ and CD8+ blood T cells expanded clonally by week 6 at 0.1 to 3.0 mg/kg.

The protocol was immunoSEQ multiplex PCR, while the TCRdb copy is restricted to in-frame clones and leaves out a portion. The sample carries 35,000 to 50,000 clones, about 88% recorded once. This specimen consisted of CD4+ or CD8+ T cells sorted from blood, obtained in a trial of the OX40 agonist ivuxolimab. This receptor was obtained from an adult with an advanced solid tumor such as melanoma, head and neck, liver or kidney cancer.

The CDR3 DNA sequence: TGCGCCAGCAGCGTAGATACAGGGGCTGGAAACACCATATATTTT. Translating it yields CASSVDTGAGNTIYF. V gene TRBV5-1 combines with J gene TRBJ1-3; 7 nucleotides agree with TRBD1. This CDR3 contains 15 residues. V was clipped by 4 bases and J by 2 bases; unmatched bases: 6. From germline, CDR1 is SGHRS and CDR2 YFSETQ. The full variable domain, in which reference TRBV5-1 and TRBJ1-3 provide the parts outside the CDR3, is KAGVTQTPRYLIKTRGQQVTLSCSPISGHRSVSWYQQTPGQGLQFLFEYFSETQRNKGNFPGRFSGRQFSNSRSEMNVSTLELGDSALYLCASSVDTGAGNTIYFGEGSWLTVV.